In its sample, the clone carrying this T cell receptor (beta chain) is medium-sized. Its matching antigen is unknown. The sample is drawn from a study of vaccination and CD4 T cells after COVID-19. For the study at large: Either the Pfizer-BioNTech BNT162b2 or Moderna mRNA-1273 vaccine was given as two doses. It was a median 101 days after diagnosis, with a range of 35 to 161, that post-COVID samples were drawn. Post-vaccination specimens were collected at a median of about 70 days following dose two (range 14 to 241).

In germline, CDR1 is SNHLY, CDR2 FYNNEI. This CDR3 has 15 amino acids. The trim removed 1 base at V and 4 bases at J, leaving 5 bases unmatched. Sequencing of cultured CD4+ T cell DNA used the Oncomine TCR Beta short-read assay. TCRdb called the PCR reads again in MiXCR, with one record for every CDR3 protein. The table has 2,400 or so distinct CDR3 sequences, about 21% seen once. The treatment: approximately 9-day PBMC culture with coronavirus spike peptide pools or control peptides (ViraFEST assay). Harvesting of the unexposed donor's CD4+ T cells predated the COVID-19 pandemic (2011-2018). The chain has TRBV2 and TRBJ1-2; 8 bases are shared with TRBD1. Sequences were obtained from CD4+ T cells from blood, cultured in vitro. This receptor was identified in a human donor in good health. CDR3 sequence: CASSEEQGGPYGYTF. The CDR3 nucleotides are TGTGCCAGCAGTGAAGAACAGGGGGGCCCCTATGGCTACACCTTC.